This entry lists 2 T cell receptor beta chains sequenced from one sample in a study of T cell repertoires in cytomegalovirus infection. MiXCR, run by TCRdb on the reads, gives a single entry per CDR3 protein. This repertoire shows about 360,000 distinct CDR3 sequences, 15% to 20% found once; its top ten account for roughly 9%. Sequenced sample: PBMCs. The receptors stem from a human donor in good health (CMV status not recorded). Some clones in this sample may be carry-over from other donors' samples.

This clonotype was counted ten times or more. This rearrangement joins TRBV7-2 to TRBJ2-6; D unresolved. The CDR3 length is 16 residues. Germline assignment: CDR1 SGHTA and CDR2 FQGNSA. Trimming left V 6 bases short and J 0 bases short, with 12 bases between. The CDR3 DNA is TGTGCCAGCAGTCCTCAGACGGGCTCTGGGGCCAACGTCCTGACTTTC. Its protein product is CASSPQTGSGANVLTF.

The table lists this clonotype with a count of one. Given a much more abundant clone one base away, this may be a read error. Written as DNA, the CDR3 is TGTGCCAGCCGAATAGGGGGGGCCGACAATAAGCAGTTCTTC. Translation: CASRIGGADNKQFF. The chain has TRBV7-2 and TRBJ2-1; D is possibly TRBD2 (7 bases). The length of the CDR3 is 14 residues. The V gene's germline CDR1 is SGHTA and CDR2 FQGNSA.